These 2 T cell receptor beta chains came from one sample sequenced in a study. A single record per CDR3 protein comes from TCRdb applying MiXCR to the 5' RACE reads. The data contain around 5,600 distinct CDR3 sequences, about three quarters of them singletons. Sequencing was performed on memory CD4+ T cells sorted from a lymph node. The subset is: memory CD4+ T cells, CD4+CD45RO+CD25-. These receptors were collected from a female donor with breast cancer.

This clonotype was picked up one time. The chain is built from TRBV2 and TRBJ2-7; D gene ambiguous. Germline V gene lookup returns CDR1 SNHLY and CDR2 FYNNEI. Trimming shortened V by 4 bases and J by 0 bases, and 10 bases separated the two germline ends. This CDR3 has 14 amino acids. The CDR3 loop is CASSGGSLSYEQYF. For the CDR3, the DNA is TGTGCCAGCAGTGGAGGTAGCCTCTCCTACGAGCAGTACTTC.

This clonotype appeared a few times. The chain has TRBV7-9 and TRBJ1-1; possible D gene TRBD1, 5 bases. From germline, CDR1 is SEHNR and CDR2 FQNEAQ (reference sequence). V shed 0 bases and J shed 1 base, with 9 bases lying between them. This CDR3 comprises 15 residues. CDR3 nucleotide sequence: TGTGCCAGCAGCTTAGCCCGGGGGGAGAACACTGAAGCTTTCTTT. Translation gives CASSLARGENTEAFF.